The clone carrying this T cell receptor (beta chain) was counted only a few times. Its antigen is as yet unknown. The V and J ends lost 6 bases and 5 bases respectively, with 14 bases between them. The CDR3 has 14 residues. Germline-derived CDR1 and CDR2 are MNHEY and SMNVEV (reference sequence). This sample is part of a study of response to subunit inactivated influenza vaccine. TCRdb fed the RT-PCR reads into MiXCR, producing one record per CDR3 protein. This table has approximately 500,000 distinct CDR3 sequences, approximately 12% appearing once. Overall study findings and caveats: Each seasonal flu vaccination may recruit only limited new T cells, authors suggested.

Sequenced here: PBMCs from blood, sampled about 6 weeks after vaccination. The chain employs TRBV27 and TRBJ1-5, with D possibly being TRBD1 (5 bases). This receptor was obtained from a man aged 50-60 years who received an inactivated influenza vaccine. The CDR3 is CASSPLGGYQPQHF. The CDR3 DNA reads TGTGCCAGCAGCCCGTTGGGGGGGTATCAGCCCCAGCATTTT.